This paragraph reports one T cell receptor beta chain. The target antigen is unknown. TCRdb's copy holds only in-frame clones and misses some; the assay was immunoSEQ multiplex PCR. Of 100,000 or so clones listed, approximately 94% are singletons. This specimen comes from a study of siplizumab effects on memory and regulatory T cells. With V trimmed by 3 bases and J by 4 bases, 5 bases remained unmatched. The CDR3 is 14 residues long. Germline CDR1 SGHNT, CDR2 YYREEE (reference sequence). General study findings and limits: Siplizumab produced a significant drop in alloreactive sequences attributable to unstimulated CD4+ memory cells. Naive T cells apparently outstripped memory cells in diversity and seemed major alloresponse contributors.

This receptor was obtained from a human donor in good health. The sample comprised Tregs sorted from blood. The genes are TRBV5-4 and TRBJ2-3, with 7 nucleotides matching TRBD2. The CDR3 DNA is TGTGCCAGCAGCTGGGGTGGGAGGGCAGATACGCAGTATTTT. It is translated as CASSWGGRADTQYF.